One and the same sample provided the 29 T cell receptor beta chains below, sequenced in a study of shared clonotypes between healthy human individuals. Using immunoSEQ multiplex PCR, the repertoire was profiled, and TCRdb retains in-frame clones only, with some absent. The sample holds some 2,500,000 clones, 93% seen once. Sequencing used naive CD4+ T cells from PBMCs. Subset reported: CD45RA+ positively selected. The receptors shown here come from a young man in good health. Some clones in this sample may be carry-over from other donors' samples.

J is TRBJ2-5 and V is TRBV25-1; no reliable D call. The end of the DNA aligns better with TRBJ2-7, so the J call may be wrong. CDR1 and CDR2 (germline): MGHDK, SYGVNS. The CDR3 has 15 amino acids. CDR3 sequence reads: CASTRALRAFYEQYF. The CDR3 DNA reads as TGTGCCAGCACACGAGCTTTGCGAGCCTTTTACGAGCAGTACTTC.

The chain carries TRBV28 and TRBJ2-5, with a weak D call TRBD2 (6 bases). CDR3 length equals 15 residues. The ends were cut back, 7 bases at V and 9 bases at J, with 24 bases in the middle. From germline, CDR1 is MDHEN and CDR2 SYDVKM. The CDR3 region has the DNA TGTGCCAGCACAGATGGGCGGGGACTCCGAGGGGCCCAGTACTTC. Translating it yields CASTDGRGLRGAQYF.

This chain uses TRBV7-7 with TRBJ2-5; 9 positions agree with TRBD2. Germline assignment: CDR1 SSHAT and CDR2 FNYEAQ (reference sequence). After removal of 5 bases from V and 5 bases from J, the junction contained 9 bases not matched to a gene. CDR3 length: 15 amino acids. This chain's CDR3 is CASSVSGGLWETQYF. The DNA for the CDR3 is TGTGCCAGCAGCGTTAGCGGGGGCTTGTGGGAGACCCAGTACTTC.

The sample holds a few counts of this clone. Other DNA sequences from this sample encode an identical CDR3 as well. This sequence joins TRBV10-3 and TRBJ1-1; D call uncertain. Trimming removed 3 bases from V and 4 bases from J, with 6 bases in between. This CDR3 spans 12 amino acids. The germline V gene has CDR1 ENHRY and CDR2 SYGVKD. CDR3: CAISERTTEAFF. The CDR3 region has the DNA TGTGCCATCAGTGAAAGGACCACTGAAGCTTTCTTT.

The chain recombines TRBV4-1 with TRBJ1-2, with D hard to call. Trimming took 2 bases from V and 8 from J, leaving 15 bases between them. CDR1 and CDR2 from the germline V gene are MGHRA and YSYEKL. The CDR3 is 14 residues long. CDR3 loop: CASSQMGSPRGYTF. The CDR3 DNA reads TGCGCCAGCAGCCAAATGGGTTCTCCTAGGGGCTACACCTTC.

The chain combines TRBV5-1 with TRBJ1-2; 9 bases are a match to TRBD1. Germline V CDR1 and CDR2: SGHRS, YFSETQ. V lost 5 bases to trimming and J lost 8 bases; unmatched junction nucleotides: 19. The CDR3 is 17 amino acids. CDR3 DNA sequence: TGCGCCAGCAGGGAAAGGACAGGGGCTGGAATTCTAAGGGGCTACACCTTC. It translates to CASRERTGAGILRGYTF.

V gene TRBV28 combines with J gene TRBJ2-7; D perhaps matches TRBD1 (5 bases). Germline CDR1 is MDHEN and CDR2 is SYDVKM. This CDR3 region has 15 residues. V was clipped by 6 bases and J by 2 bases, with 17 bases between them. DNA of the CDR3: TGTGCCAGCAGGCGGCAGGGATTTGAGCCCTACGAGCAGTACTTC. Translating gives CASRRQGFEPYEQYF. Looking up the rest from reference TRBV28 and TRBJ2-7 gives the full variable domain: DVKVTQSSRYLVKRTGEKVFLECVQDMDHENMFWYRQDPGLGLRLIYFSYDVKMKEKGDIPEGYSVSREKKERFSLILESASTNQTSMYLCASRRQGFEPYEQYFGPGTRLTVT.

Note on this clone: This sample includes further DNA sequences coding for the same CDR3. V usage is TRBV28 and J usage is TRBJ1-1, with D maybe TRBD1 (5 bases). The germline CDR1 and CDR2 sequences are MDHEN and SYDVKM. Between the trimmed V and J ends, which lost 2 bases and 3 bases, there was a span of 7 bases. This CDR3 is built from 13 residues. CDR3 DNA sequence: TGTGCCAGCAGTTTACAGGGTTACACTGAAGCTTTCTTT. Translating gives CASSLQGYTEAFF. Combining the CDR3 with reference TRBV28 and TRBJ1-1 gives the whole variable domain DVKVTQSSRYLVKRTGEKVFLECVQDMDHENMFWYRQDPGLGLRLIYFSYDVKMKEKGDIPEGYSVSREKKERFSLILESASTNQTSMYLCASSLQGYTEAFFGQGTRLTVV.

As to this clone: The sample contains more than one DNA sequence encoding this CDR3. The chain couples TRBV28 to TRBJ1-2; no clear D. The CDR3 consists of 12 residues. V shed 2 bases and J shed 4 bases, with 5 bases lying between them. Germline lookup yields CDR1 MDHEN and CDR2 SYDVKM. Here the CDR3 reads CASSLVSYGYTF. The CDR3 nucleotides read TGTGCCAGCAGTTTAGTAAGCTATGGCTACACCTTC.

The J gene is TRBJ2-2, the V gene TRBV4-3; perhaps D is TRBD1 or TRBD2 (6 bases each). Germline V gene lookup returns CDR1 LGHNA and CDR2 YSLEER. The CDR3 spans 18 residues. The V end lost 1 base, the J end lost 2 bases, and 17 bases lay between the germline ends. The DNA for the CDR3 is TGCGCCAGCAGCCAAGGCCGGGTGGGGGGCTTCAACACCGGGGAGCTGTTTTTT. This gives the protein CASSQGRVGGFNTGELFF.

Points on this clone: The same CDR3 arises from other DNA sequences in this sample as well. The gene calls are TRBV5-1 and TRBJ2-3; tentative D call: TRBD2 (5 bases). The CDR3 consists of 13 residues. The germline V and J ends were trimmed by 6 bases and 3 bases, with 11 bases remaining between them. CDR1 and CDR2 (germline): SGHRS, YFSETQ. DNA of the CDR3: TGCGCCAGCACCCTTACGGGGACAGATACGCAGTATTTT. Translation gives CASTLTGTDTQYF.

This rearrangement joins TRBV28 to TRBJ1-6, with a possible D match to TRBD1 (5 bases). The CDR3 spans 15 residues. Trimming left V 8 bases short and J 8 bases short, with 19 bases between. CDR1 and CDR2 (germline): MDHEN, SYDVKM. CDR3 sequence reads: CASQPPRGPYSPLHF. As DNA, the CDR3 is TGTGCCAGCCAACCACCGAGGGGCCCTTATTCACCCCTCCACTTT.

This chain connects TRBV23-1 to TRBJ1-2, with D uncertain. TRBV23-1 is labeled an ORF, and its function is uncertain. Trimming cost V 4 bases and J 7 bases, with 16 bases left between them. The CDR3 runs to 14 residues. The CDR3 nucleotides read TGCGCCAGCAGTCCCAGGACGGCCCTATCTGGCTACACCTTC. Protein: CASSPRTALSGYTF.

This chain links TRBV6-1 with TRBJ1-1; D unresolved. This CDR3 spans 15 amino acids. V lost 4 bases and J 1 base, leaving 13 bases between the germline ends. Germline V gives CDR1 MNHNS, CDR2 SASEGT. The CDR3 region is CASSGRRGWNTEAFF. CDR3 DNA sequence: TGTGCCAGCAGTGGTCGGCGGGGATGGAACACTGAAGCTTTCTTT.

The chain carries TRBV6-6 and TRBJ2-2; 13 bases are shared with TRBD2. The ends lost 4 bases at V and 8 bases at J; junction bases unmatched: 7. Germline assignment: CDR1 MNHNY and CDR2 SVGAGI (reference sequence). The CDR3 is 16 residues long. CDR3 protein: CASSSTSGRAGGELFF. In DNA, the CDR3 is TGTGCCAGCAGTTCCACTAGCGGGAGGGCCGGAGGGGAGCTGTTTTTT.

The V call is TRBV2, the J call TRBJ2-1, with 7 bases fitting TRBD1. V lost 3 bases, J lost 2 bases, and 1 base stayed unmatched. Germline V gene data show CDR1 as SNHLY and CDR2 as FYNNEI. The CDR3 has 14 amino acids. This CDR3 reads CASSEGQPYNEQFF. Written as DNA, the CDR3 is TGTGCCAGCAGTGAGGGACAGCCCTACAATGAGCAGTTCTTC. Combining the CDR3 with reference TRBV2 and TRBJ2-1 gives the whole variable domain EPEVTQTPSHQVTQMGQEVILRCVPISNHLYFYWYRQILGQKVEFLVSFYNNEISEKSEIFDDQFSVERPDGSNFTLKIRSTKLEDSAMYFCASSEGQPYNEQFFGPGTRLTVL.

The CDR3, as DNA: TGTGCCATCTCTGGGACAGGGAGGTCCTACGAGCAGTACTTC. Protein product: CAISGTGRSYEQYF. The rearrangement joins TRBV10-3 to TRBJ2-7, with TRBD1 matching over 9 bases. The CDR3 consists of 14 residues. The V gene's germline CDR1 is ENHRY and CDR2 SYGVKD. V was pared by 8 bases and J by 1 base, with 6 bases of the junction left unmatched.

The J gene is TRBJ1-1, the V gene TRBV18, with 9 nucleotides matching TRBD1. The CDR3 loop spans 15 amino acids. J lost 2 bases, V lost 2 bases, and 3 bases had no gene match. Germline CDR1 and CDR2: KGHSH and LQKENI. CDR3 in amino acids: CASSPKGQGNTEAFF. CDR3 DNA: TGTGCCAGCTCACCAAAGGGACAGGGTAACACTGAAGCTTTCTTT.

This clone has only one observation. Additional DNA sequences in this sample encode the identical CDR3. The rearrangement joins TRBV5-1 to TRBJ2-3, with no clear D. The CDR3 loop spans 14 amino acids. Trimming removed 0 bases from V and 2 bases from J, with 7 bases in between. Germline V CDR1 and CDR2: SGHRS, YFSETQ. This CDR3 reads CASSLGRDTDTQYF. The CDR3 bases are TGCGCCAGCAGCTTGGGTCGAGACACAGATACGCAGTATTTT.

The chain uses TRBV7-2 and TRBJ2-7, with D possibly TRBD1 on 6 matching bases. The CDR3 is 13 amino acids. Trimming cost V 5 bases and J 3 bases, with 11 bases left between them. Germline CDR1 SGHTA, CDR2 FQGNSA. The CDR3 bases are TGTGCCAGCAGCCAGAGGGGGATCTACGAGCAGTACTTC. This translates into CASSQRGIYEQYF.

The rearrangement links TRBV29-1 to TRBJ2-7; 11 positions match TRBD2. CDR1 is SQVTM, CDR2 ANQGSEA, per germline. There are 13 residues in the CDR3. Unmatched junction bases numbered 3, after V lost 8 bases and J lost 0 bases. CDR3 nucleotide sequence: TGCAGCACCGGGACTAGCGGCTCCTACGAGCAGTACTTC. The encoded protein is CSTGTSGSYEQYF.

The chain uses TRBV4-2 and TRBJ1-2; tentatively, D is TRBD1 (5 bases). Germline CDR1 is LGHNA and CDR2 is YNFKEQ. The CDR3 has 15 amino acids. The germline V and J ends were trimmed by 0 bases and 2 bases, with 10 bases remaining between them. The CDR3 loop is CASSQDPGTNYGYTF. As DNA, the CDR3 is TGTGCCAGCAGCCAAGATCCGGGGACCAACTATGGCTACACCTTC.

CDR3 sequence reads: CASGPGTDYGYTF. CDR3 nucleotides: TGTGCTAGTGGACCCGGGACAGACTATGGCTACACCTTC. V is TRBV12-5 and J is TRBJ1-2; TRBD1 matches 7 bases. This CDR3 has 13 amino acids. Germline V lookup: CDR1 LGHNT, CDR2 FRNRAP. The junction had 4 bases not matched to a gene; V was cut back by 6 bases and J by 3 bases.

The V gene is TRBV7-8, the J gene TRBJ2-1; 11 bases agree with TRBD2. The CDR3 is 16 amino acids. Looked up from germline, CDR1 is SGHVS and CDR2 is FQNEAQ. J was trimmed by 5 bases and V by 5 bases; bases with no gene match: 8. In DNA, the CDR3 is TGTGCCAGCAGCCCATTCTTGGGACTAGCGGACAATGAGCAGTTCTTC. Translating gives CASSPFLGLADNEQFF.

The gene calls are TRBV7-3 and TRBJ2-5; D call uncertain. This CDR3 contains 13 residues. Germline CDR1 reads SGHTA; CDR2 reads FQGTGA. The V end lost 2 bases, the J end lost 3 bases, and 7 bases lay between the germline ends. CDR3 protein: CASSLWREETQYF. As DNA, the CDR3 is TGTGCCAGCAGCTTATGGCGAGAAGAGACCCAGTACTTC. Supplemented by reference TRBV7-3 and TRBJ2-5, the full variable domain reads GAGVSQTPSNKVTEKGKYVELRCDPISGHTALYWYRQSLGQGPEFLIYFQGTGAADDSGLPNDRFFAVRPEGSVSTLKIQRTERGDSAVYLCASSLWREETQYFGPGTRLLVL.

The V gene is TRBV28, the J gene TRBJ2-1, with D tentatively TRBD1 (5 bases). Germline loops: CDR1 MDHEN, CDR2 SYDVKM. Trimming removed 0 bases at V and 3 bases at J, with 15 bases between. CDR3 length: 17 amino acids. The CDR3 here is CASSLWSSTDNYNEQFF. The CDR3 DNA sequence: TGTGCCAGCAGTTTATGGTCTTCGACAGACAACTACAATGAGCAGTTCTTC. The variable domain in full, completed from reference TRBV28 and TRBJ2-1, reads DVKVTQSSRYLVKRTGEKVFLECVQDMDHENMFWYRQDPGLGLRLIYFSYDVKMKEKGDIPEGYSVSREKKERFSLILESASTNQTSMYLCASSLWSSTDNYNEQFFGPGTRLTVL.

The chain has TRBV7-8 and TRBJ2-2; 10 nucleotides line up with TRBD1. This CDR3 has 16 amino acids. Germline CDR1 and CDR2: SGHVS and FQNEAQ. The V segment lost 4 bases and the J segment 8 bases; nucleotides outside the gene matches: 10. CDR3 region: CASSYPGQGISGELFF. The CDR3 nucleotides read TGTGCCAGCAGCTACCCGGGACAGGGGATTTCGGGGGAGCTGTTTTTT.

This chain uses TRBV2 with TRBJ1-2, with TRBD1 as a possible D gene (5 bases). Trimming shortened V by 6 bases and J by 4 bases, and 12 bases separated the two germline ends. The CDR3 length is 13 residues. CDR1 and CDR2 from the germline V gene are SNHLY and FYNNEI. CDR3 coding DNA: TGTGCCAGCAGCCTAGAGAGGGGCTATGGCTACACCTTC. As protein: CASSLERGYGYTF. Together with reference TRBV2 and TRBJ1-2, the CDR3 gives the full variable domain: EPEVTQTPSHQVTQMGQEVILRCVPISNHLYFYWYRQILGQKVEFLVSFYNNEISEKSEIFDDQFSVERPDGSNFTLKIRSTKLEDSAMYFCASSLERGYGYTFGSGTRLTVV.

The CDR3 nucleotides are TGCAGCGTTGAAATTCTAAAGGACGCCGCCGGCGAGCAGTACTTC. Protein: CSVEILKDAAGEQYF. This chain connects TRBV29-1 to TRBJ2-7; no definite D call. CDR3 length: 15 residues. The V end was cut by 2 bases, the J end by 6 bases, with 20 bases between. From germline, CDR1 is SQVTM and CDR2 ANQGSEA.